This TCR beta chain came from a study of blood T cell repertoires in COVID-19. Data came from immunoSEQ multiplex PCR; TCRdb stores just in-frame clones and leaves some out. The sample lists around 300,000 clones, approximately 86% seen once, with about an eighth in the top ten. Germline V gives CDR1 KGHSH, CDR2 LQKENI. Trimming cost V 4 bases and J 1 base, with 10 bases left between them. This CDR3 is built from 15 residues. The receptor's source is a woman between 70 and 85 years old with COVID-19, enrolled during active disease. Material for sequencing was peripheral blood. V usage is TRBV18 and J usage is TRBJ1-4; possible D gene TRBD1, 5 bases. CDR3 amino acids: CASSQRGGTNEKLFF. CDR3 nucleotide sequence: TGTGCCAGCTCACAAAGGGGTGGAACTAATGAAAAACTGTTTTTT.